Listed below are T cell receptor beta chains from one sample, sequenced in a study of blood T cell repertoires in COVID-19. Sequencing used immunoSEQ multiplex PCR; TCRdb keeps in-frame clones, though not all of them. The sample gives around 72,000 clones, approximately 87% of which show up once; roughly 18% is in the top ten. The sample comprised peripheral blood. Every receptor here comes from a woman of 80 years or more with acute or convalescent COVID-19. CDR3s include the opening cysteine and the closing phenylalanine or tryptophan. A D gene is named only where the DNA matches it firmly. Clone sizes are given selectively: once, few, many, or a class where the clone is expanded.

j_gene: TRBJ2-7
d_gene: NA
v_gene: TRBV4-2
abundance: NA
CDR3aa: CASSQDRAPNYEQYF
CDR3nt: TGTGCCAGCAGCCAAGATCGAGCTCCGAACTACGAGCAGTACTTC

j_gene: TRBJ2-7
d_gene: NA
v_gene: TRBV18
abundance: NA
CDR3aa: CASSPLMGSLPYEQYF
CDR3nt: TGTGCCAGCTCACCACTAATGGGGAGTTTGCCCTACGAGCAGTACTTC

j_gene: TRBJ1-1
d_gene: TRBD1
v_gene: TRBV5-1
abundance: NA
CDR3aa: CASSLATGQGNTEAFF
CDR3nt: TGCGCCAGCAGCTTGGCAACGGGACAGGGGAACACTGAAGCTTTCTTT

j_gene: TRBJ1-5
d_gene: NA
v_gene: TRBV19
abundance: once
CDR3aa: CASNDVGRDQPQHF
CDR3nt: TGTGCCAGTAACGACGTGGGGAGGGATCAGCCCCAGCATTTT

j_gene: TRBJ1-1
d_gene: TRBD1
v_gene: TRBV11-2
abundance: NA
CDR3aa: CASNVGQANTEAFF
CDR3nt: TGTGCCAGCAATGTCGGACAGGCGAACACTGAAGCTTTCTTT

j_gene: TRBJ2-3
d_gene: NA
v_gene: TRBV21-1
abundance: NA
CDR3aa: CASSKERQGETSTDTQYF
CDR3nt: TGTGCCAGCAGCAAAGAACGACAGGGAGAAACTAGCACAGATACGCAGTATTTT

j_gene: TRBJ2-2
d_gene: TRBD2
v_gene: TRBV24-1
abundance: NA
CDR3aa: CASSDNSGGTTGELFF
CDR3nt: TGTGCCTCCTCCGACAATAGCGGGGGTACGACCGGGGAGCTGTTTTTT

j_gene: TRBJ1-1
d_gene: NA
v_gene: TRBV3-1/TRBV3-2
abundance: NA
CDR3aa: CASSLLGGDTEAFF
CDR3nt: TGTGCCAGCAGCCTGCTTGGCGGGGACACTGAAGCTTTCTTT

j_gene: TRBJ2-2
d_gene: NA
v_gene: TRBV21-1
abundance: few
CDR3aa: CASSKRGPSGRSRGTGELFF
CDR3nt: TGTGCCAGCAGCAAACGGGGTCCTAGCGGGAGGAGTCGTGGCACCGGGGAGCTGTTTTTT

j_gene: TRBJ1-4
d_gene: NA
v_gene: TRBV19
abundance: NA
CDR3aa: CASSIRRAPTNEKLFF
CDR3nt: TGTGCCAGTAGTATCCGGCGGGCGCCAACTAATGAAAAACTGTTTTTT

j_gene: TRBJ1-1
d_gene: NA
v_gene: TRBV18
abundance: NA
CDR3aa: CASSPRQNDRYTEAFF
CDR3nt: TGTGCCAGCTCACCACGACAAAACGACAGGTACACTGAAGCTTTCTTT

j_gene: TRBJ1-2
d_gene: NA
v_gene: TRBV19
abundance: NA
CDR3aa: CASSTPEIGYGYTF
CDR3nt: TGTGCCAGTAGTACCCCTGAGATCGGCTATGGCTACACCTTC

j_gene: TRBJ1-1
d_gene: NA
v_gene: TRBV30
abundance: NA
CDR3aa: CAWSVDSVATEAFF
CDR3nt: TGTGCCTGGAGTGTAGACAGCGTCGCCACTGAAGCTTTCTTT

j_gene: TRBJ1-1
d_gene: NA
v_gene: TRBV3-1/TRBV3-2
abundance: once
CDR3aa: CASSQPPENTEAFF
CDR3nt: TGTGCCAGCAGCCAACCACCAGAGAACACTGAAGCTTTCTTT

j_gene: TRBJ1-2
d_gene: TRBD1
v_gene: TRBV18
abundance: NA
CDR3aa: CASSAGQGASYGYTF
CDR3nt: TGTGCCAGCTCAGCGGGACAGGGGGCCTCCTATGGCTACACCTTC

j_gene: TRBJ2-3
d_gene: TRBD2
v_gene: TRBV19
abundance: NA
CDR3aa: CASSKERGGPDTQYF
CDR3nt: TGTGCCAGTAGTAAAGAGCGGGGGGGCCCAGATACGCAGTATTTT

j_gene: TRBJ1-1
d_gene: TRBD1
v_gene: TRBV6-5
abundance: NA
CDR3aa: CASSYSFRQGNTEAFF
CDR3nt: TGTGCCAGCAGTTACTCTTTCAGACAGGGTAACACTGAAGCTTTCTTT

j_gene: TRBJ2-1
d_gene: NA
v_gene: TRBV7-2
abundance: NA
CDR3aa: CASSPQVGDEQFF
CDR3nt: TGTGCCAGCAGCCCACAGGTTGGTGATGAGCAGTTCTTC

j_gene: TRBJ2-3
d_gene: NA
v_gene: TRBV10-1
abundance: NA
CDR3aa: CASSESLRPADTQYF
CDR3nt: TGCGCCAGCAGTGAGTCGCTGCGCCCGGCAGATACGCAGTATTTT

j_gene: TRBJ2-2
d_gene: TRBD1
v_gene: TRBV29-1
abundance: NA
CDR3aa: CSSRQGTAGELFF
CDR3nt: TGCAGCTCCAGACAGGGGACGGCCGGGGAGCTGTTTTTT

j_gene: TRBJ1-1
d_gene: NA
v_gene: TRBV14
abundance: NA
CDR3aa: CASSPGVNTEAFF
CDR3nt: TGTGCCAGCAGCCCAGGGGTCAACACTGAAGCTTTCTTT

j_gene: TRBJ2-2
d_gene: NA
v_gene: TRBV19
abundance: NA
CDR3aa: CASTEQGNTGELFF
CDR3nt: TGTGCCAGTACTGAACAGGGCAACACCGGGGAGCTGTTTTTT

j_gene: TRBJ1-2
d_gene: NA
v_gene: TRBV4-2
abundance: NA
CDR3aa: CASSQDSANYGYTF
CDR3nt: TGTGCCAGCAGCCAGGACAGCGCTAACTATGGCTACACCTTC

j_gene: TRBJ1-3
d_gene: NA
v_gene: TRBV18
abundance: NA
CDR3aa: CASSPNAGSGNTIYF
CDR3nt: TGTGCCAGCTCACCAAACGCAGGGTCTGGAAACACCATATATTTT